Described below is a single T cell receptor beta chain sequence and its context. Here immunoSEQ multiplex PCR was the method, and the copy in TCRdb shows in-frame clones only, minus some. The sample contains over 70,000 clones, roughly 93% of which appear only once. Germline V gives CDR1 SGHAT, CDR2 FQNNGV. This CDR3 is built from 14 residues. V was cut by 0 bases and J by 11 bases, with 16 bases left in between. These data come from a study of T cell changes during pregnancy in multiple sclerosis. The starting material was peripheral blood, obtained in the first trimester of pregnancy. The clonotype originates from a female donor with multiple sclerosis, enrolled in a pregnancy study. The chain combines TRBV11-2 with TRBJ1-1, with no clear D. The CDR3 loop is CASSLDRGSYLAFF. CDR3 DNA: TGTGCCAGCAGCTTAGACCGAGGGAGTTATTTGGCTTTCTTT.